This entry lists 20 T cell receptor beta chains sequenced from one sample in a study of cytomegalovirus exposure and HLA in healthy donors (dated by TCRdb to 2016 to 2017). Library preparation was by the immunoSEQ multiplex PCR assay. For the multiplex PCR, a mixture combining 60 forward primers for TCR Vbeta segments and 13 reverse primers for TCR Jbeta segments was used. In its TCRdb copy, this immuneACCESS table keeps in-frame sequences only and misses some clones. Where compared with another copy, unresolved V genes explain less than half of these, and the others have no known cause. In this sample the table shows about 170,000 clones, around four fifths of which occur a single time. Roughly 1.9% of the sample belongs to the ten largest clones. The sequencing input was PBMCs. The receptors were gathered from a female donor in good health and CMV-seronegative.

The chain employs TRBV6-1 and TRBJ1-5; 7 bases agree with TRBD1. Germline loops: CDR1 MNHNS, CDR2 SASEGT. The CDR3 covers 15 residues. The trim removed 4 bases at V and 4 bases at J, leaving 7 bases unmatched. This chain's CDR3 is CASSGAGGTNQPQHF. The CDR3 coding sequence is TGTGCCAGCAGTGGGGCAGGGGGGACTAATCAGCCCCAGCATTTT.

V gene TRBV4-1 combines with J gene TRBJ1-4, with 8 positions matching TRBD1. The CDR3 loop spans 18 amino acids. Germline assignment: CDR1 MGHRA and CDR2 YSYEKL. Trimming cost V 1 base and J 3 bases; bases outside gene matches: 10. CDR3 sequence (DNA): TGCGCCAGCAGCCAAGGTAGATCGGGGACAGGATCTAATGAAAAACTGTTTTTT. It specifies CASSQGRSGTGSNEKLFF.

The chain joins TRBV7-8 to TRBJ1-6, with D perhaps matching TRBD1 (5 bases). CDR1 and CDR2 from the germline V gene are SGHVS and FQNEAQ. The V gene lost 5 bases and the J gene lost 5 bases, with 13 bases spanning the gap. The CDR3 runs 15 residues. CDR3 sequence (DNA): TGTGCCAGCAGCATCATGGGGGGAAATAATTCACCCCTCCACTTT. It specifies CASSIMGGNNSPLHF.

The chain has TRBV5-4 and TRBJ2-1, with D perhaps matching TRBD2 (6 bases). V dropped 3 bases and J dropped 0 bases, with 10 bases sitting between them. Germline-derived CDR1 and CDR2 are SGHNT and YYREEE (reference sequence). CDR3 length equals 15 residues. The CDR3 DNA sequence: TGTGCCAGCAGCTCGGAGGGCAGCTCCTACAATGAGCAGTTCTTC. It is translated as CASSSEGSSYNEQFF.

The chain is built from TRBV5-8 and TRBJ1-2; D is uncertain. The CDR3 spans 14 residues. Germline V gene sequence: CDR1 SGHTS, CDR2 YDEGEE. V lost 0 bases to trimming and J lost 5 bases, with 11 bases between them. The DNA of the CDR3 is TGTGCCAGCAGCTTGGTCCTGACTATGTATGGCTACACCTTC. Translation: CASSLVLTMYGYTF.

In its sample, this clone was seen once. The V gene is TRBV10-1, the J gene TRBJ1-1; 9 bases map to TRBD1. The CDR3 sequence is 13 residues long. From germline, CDR1 is WNHNN and CDR2 SYGVQD (reference sequence). Trimming removed 5 bases from V and 4 bases from J; junction bases left unmatched: 2. CDR3 protein: CASSLDRGTEAFF. Written as DNA, the CDR3 is TGCGCCAGCAGTTTGGACAGGGGCACTGAAGCTTTCTTT.

The gene calls are TRBV7-8 and TRBJ2-3, with D unresolved. Germline CDR1 is SGHVS and CDR2 is FQNEAQ. V was trimmed by 1 base and J by 2 bases, leaving 7 bases between them. CDR3 length: 14 residues. CDR3: CASSLVTYTDTQYF. The CDR3, as DNA: TGTGCCAGCAGCTTAGTGACTTACACAGATACGCAGTATTTT.

This chain uses TRBV9 with TRBJ2-7; possible D gene TRBD1, 6 bases. Trimming took 0 bases from V and 3 from J, leaving 19 bases between them. Germline-derived CDR1 and CDR2 are SGDLS and YYNGEE. The CDR3 contains 17 residues. The CDR3 region is CASSVEPASEGGYEQYF. The DNA for the CDR3 is TGTGCCAGCAGCGTAGAACCCGCCAGTGAAGGGGGCTACGAGCAGTACTTC.

The gene calls are TRBV7-3 and TRBJ2-3; tentatively, D is TRBD2 (6 bases). Germline CDR1 reads SGHTA; CDR2 reads FQGTGA. The V and J ends lost 2 bases and 4 bases respectively, with 13 bases between them. The CDR3 has 15 amino acids. Written as DNA, the CDR3 is TGTGCCAGCAGCTTAGGACGCGGGGTCCCAGATACGCAGTATTTT. Translated: CASSLGRGVPDTQYF.

This sequence joins TRBV5-1 and TRBJ1-1, with D maybe TRBD1 (5 bases). Germline CDR1 SGHRS, CDR2 YFSETQ. The CDR3 has 12 amino acids. Deletions cut 6 bases from V and 3 bases from J, with 9 bases between. CDR3 amino acids: CASTGPDTEAFF. CDR3 in DNA: TGCGCCAGCACAGGGCCGGACACTGAAGCTTTCTTT.

The rearrangement uses TRBV5-1 and TRBJ1-2; D is possibly TRBD1 (6 bases). V lost 0 bases to trimming and J lost 4 bases, with 10 bases between them. In germline, CDR1 is SGHRS, CDR2 YFSETQ. The CDR3 is 14 residues long. CDR3 sequence reads: CASSLATGSYGYTF. The CDR3 DNA reads as TGCGCCAGCAGCTTGGCGACAGGAAGCTATGGCTACACCTTC.

This clone was seen ten or more times. The chain recombines TRBV6-6 with TRBJ1-1; D is uncertain. Trimming took off 2 bases at V and 1 base at J, with 11 bases between the two ends. CDR3 length: 15 amino acids. Germline V gene lookup returns CDR1 MNHNY and CDR2 SVGAGI (reference sequence). The CDR3 nucleotides are TGTGCCAGCAGTTACCCGGGAGTGGGGAACACTGAAGCTTTCTTT. It codes for CASSYPGVGNTEAFF.

CDR3 DNA sequence: TGTGCCAGCAGCTTAAGCAGGGGGGACGAGCAGTACTTC. Translated, it gives CASSLSRGDEQYF. V is TRBV13 and J is TRBJ2-7; D is possibly TRBD1 (7 bases). The CDR3 is 13 residues long. Trimming shortened V by 2 bases and J by 5 bases, and 10 bases separated the two germline ends. Germline values: CDR1 PRHDT, CDR2 FYEKMQ (reference sequence).

V usage is TRBV5-1 and J usage is TRBJ1-5; D is unclear. Looked up from germline, CDR1 is SGHRS and CDR2 is YFSETQ. Trimming removed 0 bases at V and 1 base at J, with 5 bases between. The CDR3 length is 14 residues. CDR3 in DNA: TGCGCCAGCAGCTTGGGCGTGAGCAATCAGCCCCAGCATTTT. Amino acid sequence: CASSLGVSNQPQHF.

This chain uses TRBV2 with TRBJ2-2; TRBD2 aligns across 10 bases. The germline V gene encodes CDR1 SNHLY and CDR2 FYNNEI. The V gene end was trimmed by 4 bases and the J gene end by 1 base; junction bases not matched to a gene: 6. The CDR3 is 17 amino acids. The CDR3 sequence is CASSVDSGGRNTGELFF. DNA for the CDR3: TGTGCCAGCAGTGTTGATAGCGGGGGGCGGAACACCGGGGAGCTGTTTTTT.

This chain uses TRBV1 with TRBJ2-3; TRBD2 is the table's D call, not checked against the DNA. TRBV1 is noted as a pseudogene. The length of the CDR3 is 19 residues. The CDR3 DNA reads TGCACCAGCAGCCAAGAAGAACTAGCGGGGTCGTCATTATCAGATACGCAGTATTTT. It translates to CTSSQEELAGSSLSDTQYF.

This chain connects TRBV6-1 to TRBJ1-2, with a weak D call TRBD1 (5 bases). This CDR3 region has 13 residues. The germline CDR1 and CDR2 sequences are MNHNS and SASEGT. V gave up 4 bases and J gave up 3 bases, with 9 bases separating them. In nucleotides, the CDR3 is TGTGCCAGCAGTGTGGGGCCCTACTATGGCTACACCTTC. Protein: CASSVGPYYGYTF.

This rearrangement joins TRBV7-3 to TRBJ2-1, with 9 nucleotides matching TRBD2. J gave up 6 bases and V 6 bases, and 9 bases lay outside the gene matches. The CDR3 has 15 residues. Per germline, CDR1 SGHTA and CDR2 FQGTGA. CDR3: CASSHAGGALNEQFF. The DNA for the CDR3 is TGTGCCAGCAGTCACGCGGGGGGGGCCCTCAATGAGCAGTTCTTC.

The chain carries TRBV9 and TRBJ2-2, with D uncertain. The germline CDR1 and CDR2 sequences are SGDLS and YYNGEE. The length of the CDR3 is 13 residues. Trimming removed 2 bases from V and 3 bases from J, with 5 bases in between. Written as DNA, the CDR3 is TGTGCCAGCAGCGTCGTTTACACCGGGGAGCTGTTTTTT. Protein product: CASSVVYTGELFF.

V and J are TRBV30 and TRBJ1-1, with D perhaps TRBD1 (6 bases). Looked up from germline, CDR1 is GTSNPN and CDR2 is SVGIG (reference sequence). The germline V and J ends were trimmed by 0 bases and 5 bases, with 10 bases remaining between them. The CDR3 spans 13 residues. For the CDR3, the DNA is TGTGCCTGGAGTGTGGGGGCGAAAACTGAAGCTTTCTTT. It encodes CAWSVGAKTEAFF.